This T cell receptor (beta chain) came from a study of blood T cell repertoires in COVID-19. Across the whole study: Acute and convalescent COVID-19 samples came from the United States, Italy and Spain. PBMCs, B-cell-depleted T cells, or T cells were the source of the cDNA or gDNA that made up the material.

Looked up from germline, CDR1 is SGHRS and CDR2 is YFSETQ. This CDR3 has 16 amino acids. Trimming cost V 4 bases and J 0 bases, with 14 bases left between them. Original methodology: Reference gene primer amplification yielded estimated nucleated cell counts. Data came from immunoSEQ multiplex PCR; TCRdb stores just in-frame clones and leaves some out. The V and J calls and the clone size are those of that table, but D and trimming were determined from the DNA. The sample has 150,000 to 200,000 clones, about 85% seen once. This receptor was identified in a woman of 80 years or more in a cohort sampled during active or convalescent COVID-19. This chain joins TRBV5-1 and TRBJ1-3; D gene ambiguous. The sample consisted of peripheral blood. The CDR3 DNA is TGCGCCAGCAGCCCGCCTGGGCAGAGCTCTGGAAACACCATATATTTT. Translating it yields CASSPPGQSSGNTIYF.